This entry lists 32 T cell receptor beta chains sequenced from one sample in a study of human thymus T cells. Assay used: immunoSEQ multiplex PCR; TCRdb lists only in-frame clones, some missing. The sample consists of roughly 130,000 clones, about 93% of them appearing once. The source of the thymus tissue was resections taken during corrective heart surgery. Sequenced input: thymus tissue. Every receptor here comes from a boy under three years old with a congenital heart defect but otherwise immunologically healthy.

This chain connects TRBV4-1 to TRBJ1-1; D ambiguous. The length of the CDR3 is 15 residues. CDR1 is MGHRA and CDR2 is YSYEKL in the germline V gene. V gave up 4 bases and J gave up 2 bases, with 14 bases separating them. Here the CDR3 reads CASSPPIVANTEAFF. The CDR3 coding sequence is TGCGCCAGCAGCCCCCCGATTGTCGCCAACACTGAAGCTTTCTTT.

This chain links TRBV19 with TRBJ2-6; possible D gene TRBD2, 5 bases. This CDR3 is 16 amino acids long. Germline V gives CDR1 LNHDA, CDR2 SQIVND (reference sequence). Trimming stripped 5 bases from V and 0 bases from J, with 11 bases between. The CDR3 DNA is TGTGCCAGTAGTGGGAGCCGCTACTCTGGGGCCAACGTCCTGACTTTC. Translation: CASSGSRYSGANVLTF.

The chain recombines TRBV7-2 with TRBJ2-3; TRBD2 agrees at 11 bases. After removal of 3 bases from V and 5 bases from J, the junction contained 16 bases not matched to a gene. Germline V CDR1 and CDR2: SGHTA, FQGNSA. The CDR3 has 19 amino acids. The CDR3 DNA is TGTGCCAGCAGCTTGCGAGGGGTGGTACTAGCGGGGGCTATAGATACGCAGTATTTT. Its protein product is CASSLRGVVLAGAIDTQYF.

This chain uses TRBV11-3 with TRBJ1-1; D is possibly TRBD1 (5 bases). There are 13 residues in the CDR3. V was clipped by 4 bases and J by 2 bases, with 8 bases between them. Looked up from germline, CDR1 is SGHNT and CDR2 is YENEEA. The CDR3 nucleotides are TGTGCCAGCAGCTCTAGGGGAAACACTGAAGCTTTCTTT. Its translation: CASSSRGNTEAFF.

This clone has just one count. For the CDR3, the DNA is TGTGCCAGCTCACCACCGAGGTCGACTAGCGGAAGGCACCCCTACGAGCAGTACTTC. Protein: CASSPPRSTSGRHPYEQYF. This chain uses TRBV18 with TRBJ2-7, with 9 bases aligning to TRBD2. From germline, CDR1 is KGHSH and CDR2 LQKENI. V was pared by 0 bases and J by 2 bases, with 14 bases of the junction left unmatched. CDR3 length: 19 amino acids.

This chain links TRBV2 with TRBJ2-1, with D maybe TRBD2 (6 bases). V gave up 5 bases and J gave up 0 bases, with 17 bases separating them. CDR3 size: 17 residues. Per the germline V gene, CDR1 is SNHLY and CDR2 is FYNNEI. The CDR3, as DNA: TGTGCCAGCAGTAATACTCCTCGGGGAGGCTCCTACAATGAGCAGTTCTTC. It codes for CASSNTPRGGSYNEQFF.

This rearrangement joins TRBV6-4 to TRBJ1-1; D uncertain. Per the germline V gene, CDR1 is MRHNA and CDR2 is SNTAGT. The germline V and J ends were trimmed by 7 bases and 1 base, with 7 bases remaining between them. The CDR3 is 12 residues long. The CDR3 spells CASMNENTEAFF. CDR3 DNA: TGTGCCAGCATGAACGAGAACACTGAAGCTTTCTTT.

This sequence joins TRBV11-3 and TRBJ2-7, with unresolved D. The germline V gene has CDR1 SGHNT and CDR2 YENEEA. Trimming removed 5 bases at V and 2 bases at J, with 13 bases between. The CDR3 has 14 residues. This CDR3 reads CASSKGDLTYEQYF. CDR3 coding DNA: TGTGCCAGCAGCAAGGGCGACTTAACCTACGAGCAGTACTTC.

CDR3 sequence reads: CSATTVSYEQYF. The CDR3 bases are TGCAGCGCTACGACTGTTTCCTACGAGCAGTACTTC. The V gene is TRBV29-1, the J gene TRBJ2-7, with D unclear. The CDR3 consists of 12 residues. Looked up from germline, CDR1 is SQVTM and CDR2 is ANQGSEA. The germline V and J ends were trimmed by 7 bases and 1 base, with 11 bases remaining between them.

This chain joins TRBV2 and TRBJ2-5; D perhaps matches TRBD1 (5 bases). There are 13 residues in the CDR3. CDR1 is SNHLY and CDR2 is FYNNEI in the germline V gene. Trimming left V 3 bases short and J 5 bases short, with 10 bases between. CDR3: CASSDYRWETQYF. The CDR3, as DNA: TGTGCCAGCAGTGATTACAGGTGGGAGACCCAGTACTTC.

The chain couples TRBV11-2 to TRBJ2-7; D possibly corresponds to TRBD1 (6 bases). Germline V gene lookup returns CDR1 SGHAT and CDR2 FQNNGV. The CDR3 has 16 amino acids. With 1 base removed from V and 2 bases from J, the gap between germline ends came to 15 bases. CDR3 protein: CASSLVGDTGTYEQYF. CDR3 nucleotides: TGTGCCAGCAGCTTAGTTGGGGATACAGGGACCTACGAGCAGTACTTC. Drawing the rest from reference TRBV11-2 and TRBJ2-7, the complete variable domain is EAGVAQSPRYKIIEKRQSVAFWCNPISGHATLYWYQQILGQGPKLLIQFQNNGVVDDSQLPKDRFSAERLKGVDSTLKIQPAKLEDSAVYLCASSLVGDTGTYEQYFGPGTRLTVT.

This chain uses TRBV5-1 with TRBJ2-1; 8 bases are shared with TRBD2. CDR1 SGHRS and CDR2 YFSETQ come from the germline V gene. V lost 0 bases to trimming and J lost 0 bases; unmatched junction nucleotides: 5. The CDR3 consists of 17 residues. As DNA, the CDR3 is TGCGCCAGCAGCTTGGATCCACTAGCGGACTCCTACAATGAGCAGTTCTTC. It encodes CASSLDPLADSYNEQFF. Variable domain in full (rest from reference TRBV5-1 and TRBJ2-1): KAGVTQTPRYLIKTRGQQVTLSCSPISGHRSVSWYQQTPGQGLQFLFEYFSETQRNKGNFPGRFSGRQFSNSRSEMNVSTLELGDSALYLCASSLDPLADSYNEQFFGPGTRLTVL.

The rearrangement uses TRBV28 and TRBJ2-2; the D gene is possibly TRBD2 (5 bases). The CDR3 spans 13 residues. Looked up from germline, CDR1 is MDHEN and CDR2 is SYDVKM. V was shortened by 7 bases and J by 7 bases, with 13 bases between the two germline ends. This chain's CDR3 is CASTLRAGGELFF. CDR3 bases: TGTGCCAGCACCCTACGTGCGGGCGGGGAGCTGTTTTTT.

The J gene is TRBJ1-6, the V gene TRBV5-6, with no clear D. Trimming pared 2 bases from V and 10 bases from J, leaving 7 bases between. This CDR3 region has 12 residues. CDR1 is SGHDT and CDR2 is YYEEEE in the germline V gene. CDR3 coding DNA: TGTGCCAGCAGCTTCACCAGATCACCCCTCCACTTT. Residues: CASSFTRSPLHF.

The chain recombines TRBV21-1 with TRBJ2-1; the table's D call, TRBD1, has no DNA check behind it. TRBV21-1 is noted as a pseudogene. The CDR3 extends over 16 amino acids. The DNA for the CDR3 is TGTGCCAGCAGCAAAGGGACGGGACAGCTCTATAATAAGCAGTTCTTC. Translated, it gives CASSKGTGQLYNKQFF.

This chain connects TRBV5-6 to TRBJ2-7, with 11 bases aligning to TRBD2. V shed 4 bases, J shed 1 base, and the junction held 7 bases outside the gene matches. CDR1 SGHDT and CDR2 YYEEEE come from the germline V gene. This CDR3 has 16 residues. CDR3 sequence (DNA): TGTGCCAGCAGCCCATCTAGCGGGGGGACTTCCTACGAGCAGTACTTC. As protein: CASSPSSGGTSYEQYF.

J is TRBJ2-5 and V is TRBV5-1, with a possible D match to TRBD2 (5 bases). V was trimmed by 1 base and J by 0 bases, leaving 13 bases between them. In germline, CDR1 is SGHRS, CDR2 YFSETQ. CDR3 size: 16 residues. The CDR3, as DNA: TGCGCCAGCAGCTTGACGGGCGGGTCAAACCAAGAGACCCAGTACTTC. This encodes CASSLTGGSNQETQYF.

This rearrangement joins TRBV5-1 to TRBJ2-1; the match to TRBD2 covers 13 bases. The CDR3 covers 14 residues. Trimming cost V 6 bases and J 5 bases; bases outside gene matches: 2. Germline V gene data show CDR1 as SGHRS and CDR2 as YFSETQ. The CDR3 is CASIGLAGDNEQFF. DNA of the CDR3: TGCGCCAGCATCGGACTAGCGGGGGACAATGAGCAGTTCTTC.

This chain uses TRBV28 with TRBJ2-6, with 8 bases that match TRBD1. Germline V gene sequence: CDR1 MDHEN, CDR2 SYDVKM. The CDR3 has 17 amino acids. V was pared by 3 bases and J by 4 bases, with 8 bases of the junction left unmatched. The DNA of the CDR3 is TGTGCCAGCAGTTTCGACAGGGGAGAGCGGGGGGCCAACGTCCTGACTTTC. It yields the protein CASSFDRGERGANVLTF.

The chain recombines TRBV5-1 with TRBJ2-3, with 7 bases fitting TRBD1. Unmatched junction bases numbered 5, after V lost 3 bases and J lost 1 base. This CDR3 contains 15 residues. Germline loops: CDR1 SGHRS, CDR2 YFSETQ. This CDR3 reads CASSSRQGRTDTQYF. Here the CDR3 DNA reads TGCGCCAGCAGCTCCCGACAGGGTCGCACAGATACGCAGTATTTT.

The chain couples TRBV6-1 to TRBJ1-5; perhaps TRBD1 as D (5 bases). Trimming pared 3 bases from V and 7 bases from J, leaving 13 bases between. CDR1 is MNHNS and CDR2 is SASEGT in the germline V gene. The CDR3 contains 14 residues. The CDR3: CASSDTGVLQPQHF. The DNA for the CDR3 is TGTGCCAGCAGTGATACGGGGGTACTCCAGCCCCAGCATTTT.

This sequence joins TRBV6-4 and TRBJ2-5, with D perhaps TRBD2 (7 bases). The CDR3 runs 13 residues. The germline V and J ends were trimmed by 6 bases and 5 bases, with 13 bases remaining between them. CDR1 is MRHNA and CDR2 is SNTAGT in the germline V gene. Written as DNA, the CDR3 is TGTGCCAGCAGCGCGAAGGGGGGGGAGACCCAGTACTTC. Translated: CASSAKGGETQYF.

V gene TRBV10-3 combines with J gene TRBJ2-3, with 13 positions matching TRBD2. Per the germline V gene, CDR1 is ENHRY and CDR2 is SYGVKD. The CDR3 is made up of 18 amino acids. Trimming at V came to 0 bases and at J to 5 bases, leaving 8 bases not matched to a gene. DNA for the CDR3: TGTGCCATCAGTGAGTCGGATCTGAGACTAGCGGGGGGAGATACGCAGTATTTT. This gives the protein CAISESDLRLAGGDTQYF.

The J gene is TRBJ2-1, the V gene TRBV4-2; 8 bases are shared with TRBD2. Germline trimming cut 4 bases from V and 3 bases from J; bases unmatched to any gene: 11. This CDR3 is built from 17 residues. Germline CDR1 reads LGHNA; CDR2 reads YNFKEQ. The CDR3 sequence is CASSPVFGGGFYNEQFF. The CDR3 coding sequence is TGTGCCAGCAGCCCAGTTTTTGGCGGGGGGTTCTACAATGAGCAGTTCTTC.

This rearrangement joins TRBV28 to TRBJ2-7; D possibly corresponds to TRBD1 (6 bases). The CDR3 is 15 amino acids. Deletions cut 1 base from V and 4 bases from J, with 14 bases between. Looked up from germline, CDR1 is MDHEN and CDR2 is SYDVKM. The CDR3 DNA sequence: TGTGCCAGCAGTTTATTGGACAGCGAATTTTACGAGCAGTACTTC. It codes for CASSLLDSEFYEQYF.

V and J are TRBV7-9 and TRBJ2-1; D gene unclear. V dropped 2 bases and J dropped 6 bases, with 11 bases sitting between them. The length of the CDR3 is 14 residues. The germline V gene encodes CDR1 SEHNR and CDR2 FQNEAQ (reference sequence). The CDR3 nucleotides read TGTGCCAGCAGCTTACGCTCCATGGGCAATGAGCAGTTCTTC. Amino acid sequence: CASSLRSMGNEQFF. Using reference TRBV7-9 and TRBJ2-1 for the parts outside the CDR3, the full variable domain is DTGVSQNPRHKITKRGQNVTFRCDPISEHNRLYWYRQTLGQGPEFLTYFQNEAQLEKSRLLSDRFSAERPKGSFSTLEIQRTEQGDSAMYLCASSLRSMGNEQFFGPGTRLTVL.

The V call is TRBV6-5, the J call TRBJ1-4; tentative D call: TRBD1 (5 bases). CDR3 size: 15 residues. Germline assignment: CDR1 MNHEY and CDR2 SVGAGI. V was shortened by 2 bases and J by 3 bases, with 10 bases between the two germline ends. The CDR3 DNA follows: TGTGCCAGCAGTTACCCGGGGCCTCCTAATGAAAAACTGTTTTTT. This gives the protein CASSYPGPPNEKLFF.

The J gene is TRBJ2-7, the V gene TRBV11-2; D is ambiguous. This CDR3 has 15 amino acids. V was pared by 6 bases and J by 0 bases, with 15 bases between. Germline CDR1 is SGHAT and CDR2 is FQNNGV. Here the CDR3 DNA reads TGTGCCAGCAGAACCAACTACTTCTTCTCCTACGAGCAGTACTTC. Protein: CASRTNYFFSYEQYF.

For the CDR3, the DNA is TGCGCCAGCAGCCACCTCCCGGGATATTCACCCCTCCACTTT. Its translation: CASSHLPGYSPLHF. The chain couples TRBV4-1 to TRBJ1-6; unclear D gene. The CDR3 is 14 residues long. Germline lookup yields CDR1 MGHRA and CDR2 YSYEKL. The ends were cut back, 3 bases at V and 8 bases at J, with 11 bases in the middle.

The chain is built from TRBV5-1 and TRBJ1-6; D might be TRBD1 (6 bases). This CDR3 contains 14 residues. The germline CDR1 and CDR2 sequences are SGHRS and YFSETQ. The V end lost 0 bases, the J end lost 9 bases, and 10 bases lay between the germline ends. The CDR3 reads CASSLGQEGSPLHF. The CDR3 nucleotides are TGCGCCAGCAGCTTGGGACAGGAAGGTTCACCCCTCCACTTT.

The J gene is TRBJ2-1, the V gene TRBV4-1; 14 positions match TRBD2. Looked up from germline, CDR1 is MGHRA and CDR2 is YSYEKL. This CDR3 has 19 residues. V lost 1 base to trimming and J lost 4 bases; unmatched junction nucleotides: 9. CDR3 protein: CASSQGRLAGGTQYNEQFF. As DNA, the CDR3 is TGCGCCAGCAGCCAAGGCCGACTAGCGGGGGGGACCCAGTACAATGAGCAGTTCTTC.

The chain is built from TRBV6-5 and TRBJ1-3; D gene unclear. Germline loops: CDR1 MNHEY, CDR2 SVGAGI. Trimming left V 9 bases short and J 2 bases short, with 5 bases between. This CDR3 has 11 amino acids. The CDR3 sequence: CASITGNTIYF. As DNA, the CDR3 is TGTGCCAGTATAACTGGAAACACCATATATTTT.